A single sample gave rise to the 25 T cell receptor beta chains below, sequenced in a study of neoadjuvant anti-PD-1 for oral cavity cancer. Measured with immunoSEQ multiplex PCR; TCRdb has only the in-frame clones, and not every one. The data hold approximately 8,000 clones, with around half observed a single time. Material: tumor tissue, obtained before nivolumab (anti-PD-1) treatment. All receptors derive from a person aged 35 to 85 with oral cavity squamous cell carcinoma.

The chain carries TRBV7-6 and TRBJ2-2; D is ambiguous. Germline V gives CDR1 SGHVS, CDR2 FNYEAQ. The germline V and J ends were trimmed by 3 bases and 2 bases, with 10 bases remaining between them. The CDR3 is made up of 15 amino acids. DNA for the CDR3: TGTGCCAGCAGCTTTAAGAGGTTAAACACCGGGGAGCTGTTTTTT. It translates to CASSFKRLNTGELFF.

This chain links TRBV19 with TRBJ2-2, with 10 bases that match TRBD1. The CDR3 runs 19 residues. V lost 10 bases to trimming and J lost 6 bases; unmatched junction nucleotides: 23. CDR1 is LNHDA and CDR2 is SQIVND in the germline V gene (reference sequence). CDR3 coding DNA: TGTGCCACCGGGAGACCGGGACAGGGGTCTTTCTTGTTCTCCGGGGAGCTGTTTTTT. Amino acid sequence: CATGRPGQGSFLFSGELFF.

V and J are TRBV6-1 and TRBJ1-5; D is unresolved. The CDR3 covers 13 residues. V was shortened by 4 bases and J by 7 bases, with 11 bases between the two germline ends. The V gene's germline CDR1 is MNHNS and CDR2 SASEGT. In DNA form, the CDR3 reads TGTGCCAGCAGTGTTGAGGGTCGCCAGCCCCAGCATTTT. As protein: CASSVEGRQPQHF.

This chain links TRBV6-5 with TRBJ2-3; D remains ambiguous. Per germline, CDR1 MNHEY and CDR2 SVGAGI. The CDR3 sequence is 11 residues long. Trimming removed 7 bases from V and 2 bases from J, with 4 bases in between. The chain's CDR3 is CASTNTDTQYF. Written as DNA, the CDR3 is TGTGCCAGCACAAACACAGATACGCAGTATTTT.

The CDR3 coding sequence is TGTGCCAGCAGCGCGACAGGATCTGAGCAGTTCTTC. It translates to CASSATGSEQFF. The chain links TRBV7-3 to TRBJ2-1, with TRBD1 as a possible D gene (6 bases). Germline V gene sequence: CDR1 SGHTA, CDR2 FQGTGA. The CDR3 runs 12 residues. Between the trimmed V and J ends, which lost 5 bases and 9 bases, there was a span of 11 bases.

The CDR3 reads CASSDGAHQPQHF. The CDR3 DNA follows: TGTGCCAGCAGTGACGGCGCCCATCAGCCCCAGCATTTT. J is TRBJ1-5 and V is TRBV6-1; D call uncertain. This CDR3 is 13 amino acids long. From germline, CDR1 is MNHNS and CDR2 SASEGT. V shed 3 bases and J shed 5 bases, with 8 bases lying between them.

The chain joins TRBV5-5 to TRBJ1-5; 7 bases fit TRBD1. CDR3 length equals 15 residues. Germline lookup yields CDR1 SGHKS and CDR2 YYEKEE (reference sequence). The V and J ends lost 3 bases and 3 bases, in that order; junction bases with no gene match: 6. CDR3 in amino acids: CASSWGQLNNQPQHF. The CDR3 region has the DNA TGTGCCAGCAGCTGGGGACAGCTAAACAATCAGCCCCAGCATTTT. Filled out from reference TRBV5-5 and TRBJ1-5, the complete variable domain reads DAGVTQSPTHLIKTRGQQVTLRCSPISGHKSVSWYQQVLGQGPQFIFQYYEKEERGRGNFPDRFSARQFPNYSSELNVNALLLGDSALYLCASSWGQLNNQPQHFGDGTRLSIL.

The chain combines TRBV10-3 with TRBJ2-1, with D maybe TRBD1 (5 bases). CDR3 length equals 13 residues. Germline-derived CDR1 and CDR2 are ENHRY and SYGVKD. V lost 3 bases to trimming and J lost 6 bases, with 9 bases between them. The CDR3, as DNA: TGTGCCATCAGTGAAAGGACATTCAATGAGCAGTTCTTC. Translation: CAISERTFNEQFF.

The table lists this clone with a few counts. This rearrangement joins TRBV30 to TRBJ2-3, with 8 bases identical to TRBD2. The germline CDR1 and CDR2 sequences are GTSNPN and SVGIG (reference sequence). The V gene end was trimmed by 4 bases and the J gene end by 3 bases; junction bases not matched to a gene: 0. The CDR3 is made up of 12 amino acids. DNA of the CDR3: TGTGCCTGGACTAGCGGGACAGATACGCAGTATTTT. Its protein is CAWTSGTDTQYF.

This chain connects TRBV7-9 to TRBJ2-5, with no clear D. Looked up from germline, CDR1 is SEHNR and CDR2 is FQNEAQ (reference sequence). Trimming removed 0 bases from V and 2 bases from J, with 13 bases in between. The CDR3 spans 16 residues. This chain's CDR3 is CASSLAGTMGQETQYF. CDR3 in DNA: TGTGCCAGCAGCTTAGCAGGTACTATGGGTCAAGAGACCCAGTACTTC.

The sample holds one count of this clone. Written as DNA, the CDR3 is TGTGCCAGCAGCCCACACCCGCAGGGCAACACCGGGGAGCTGTTTTTT. It translates to CASSPHPQGNTGELFF. The genes are TRBV27 and TRBJ2-2; possibly TRBD1 for D (5 bases). Germline loops: CDR1 MNHEY, CDR2 SMNVEV (reference sequence). The CDR3 is made up of 16 amino acids. V lost 6 bases and J lost 2, with 16 bases in between.

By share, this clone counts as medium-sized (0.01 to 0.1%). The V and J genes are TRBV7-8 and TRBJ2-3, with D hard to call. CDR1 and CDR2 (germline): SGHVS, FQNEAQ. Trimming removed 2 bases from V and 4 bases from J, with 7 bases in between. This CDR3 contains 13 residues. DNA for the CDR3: TGTGCCAGCAGCTTATCGAAGGCAGATACGCAGTATTTT. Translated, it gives CASSLSKADTQYF.

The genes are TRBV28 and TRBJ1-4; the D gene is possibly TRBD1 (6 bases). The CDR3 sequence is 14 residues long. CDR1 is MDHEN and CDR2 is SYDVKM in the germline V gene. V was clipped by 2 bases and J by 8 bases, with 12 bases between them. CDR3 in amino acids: CASSLGTNVEKLFF. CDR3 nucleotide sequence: TGTGCCAGCAGTTTAGGGACAAATGTGGAAAAACTGTTTTTT.

CDR3 region: CASSLGPGGGYEQYF. In nucleotides, the CDR3 is TGTGCCAGCAGCTTAGGTCCGGGGGGTGGCTACGAGCAGTACTTC. The chain combines TRBV7-8 with TRBJ2-7; 7 nucleotides match TRBD2. V trimming: 1 base; J trimming: 3 bases; junction bases outside the gene matches: 6. Germline-derived CDR1 and CDR2 are SGHVS and FQNEAQ. The length of the CDR3 is 15 residues. The whole variable domain, filled in from reference TRBV7-8 and TRBJ2-7, reads GAGVSQSPRYKVAKRGQDVALRCDPISGHVSLFWYQQALGQGPEFLTYFQNEAQLDKSGLPSDRFFAERPEGSVSTLKIQRTQQEDSAVYLCASSLGPGGGYEQYFGPGTRLTVT.

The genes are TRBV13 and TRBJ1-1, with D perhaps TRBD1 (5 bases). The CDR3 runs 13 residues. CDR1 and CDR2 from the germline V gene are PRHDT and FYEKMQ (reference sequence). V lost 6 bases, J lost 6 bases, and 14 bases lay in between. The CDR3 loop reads CASSSPGTAEAFF. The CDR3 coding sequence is TGTGCCAGCAGTTCACCCGGGACCGCTGAAGCTTTCTTT.

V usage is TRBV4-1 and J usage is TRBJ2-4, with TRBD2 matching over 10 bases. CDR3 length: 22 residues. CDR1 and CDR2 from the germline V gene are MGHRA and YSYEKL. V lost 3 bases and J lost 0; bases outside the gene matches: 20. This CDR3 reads CASSQLAGAPNSTIGAKNIQYF. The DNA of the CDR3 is TGCGCCAGCAGCCAGCTAGCGGGAGCACCAAATTCCACTATTGGAGCCAAAAACATTCAGTACTTC.

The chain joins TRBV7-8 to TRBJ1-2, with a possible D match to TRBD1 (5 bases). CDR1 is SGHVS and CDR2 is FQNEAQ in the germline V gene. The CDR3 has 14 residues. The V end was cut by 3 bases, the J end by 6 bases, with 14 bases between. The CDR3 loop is CASSLTAHRDGYTF. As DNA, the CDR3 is TGTGCCAGCAGCTTGACAGCCCATAGGGATGGCTACACCTTC.

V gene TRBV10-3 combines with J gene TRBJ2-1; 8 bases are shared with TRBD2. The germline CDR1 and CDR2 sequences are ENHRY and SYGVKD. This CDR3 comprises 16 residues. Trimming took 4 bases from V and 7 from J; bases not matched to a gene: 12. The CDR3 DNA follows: TGTGCCATCAGTGTAGCGGGATTAGGTTCCGCAAATGAGCAGTTCTTC. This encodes CAISVAGLGSANEQFF.

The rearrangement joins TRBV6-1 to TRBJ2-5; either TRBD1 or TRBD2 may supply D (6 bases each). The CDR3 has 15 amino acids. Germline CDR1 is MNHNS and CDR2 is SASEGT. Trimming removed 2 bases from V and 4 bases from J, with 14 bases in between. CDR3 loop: CASSERRGVGETQYF. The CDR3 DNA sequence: TGTGCCAGCAGTGAACGAAGGGGGGTAGGAGAGACCCAGTACTTC.

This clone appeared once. In nucleotides, the CDR3 is TGTGCTAGTGGTTTGTCCGTGGGGTTCGGCAGCGAGACCGGGGAGCTGTTTTTT. Translating gives CASGLSVGFGSETGELFF. V and J are TRBV12-5 and TRBJ2-2, with unresolved D. The germline V and J ends were trimmed by 2 bases and 5 bases, with 21 bases remaining between them. The CDR3 is 18 amino acids. Germline CDR1 reads LGHNT; CDR2 reads FRNRAP. The full variable domain, completed using reference TRBV12-5 and TRBJ2-2, is DARVTQTPRHKVTEMGQEVTMRCQPILGHNTVFWYRQTMMQGLELLAYFRNRAPLDDSGMPKDRFSAEMPDATLATLKIQPSEPRDSAVYFCASGLSVGFGSETGELFFGEGSRLTVL.

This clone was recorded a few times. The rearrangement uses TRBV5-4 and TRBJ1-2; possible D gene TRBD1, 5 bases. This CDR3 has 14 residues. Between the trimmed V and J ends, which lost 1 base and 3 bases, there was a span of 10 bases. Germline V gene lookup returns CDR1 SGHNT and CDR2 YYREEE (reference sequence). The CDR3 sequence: CASSLSGTDYGYTF. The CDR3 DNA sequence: TGTGCCAGCAGCTTGTCCGGGACCGACTATGGCTACACCTTC.

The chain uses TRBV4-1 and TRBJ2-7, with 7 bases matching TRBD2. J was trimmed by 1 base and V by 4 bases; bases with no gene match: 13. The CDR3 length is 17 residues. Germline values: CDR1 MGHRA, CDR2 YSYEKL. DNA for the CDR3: TGCGCCAGCAGCCGGGGGGGAGGACCCAGCCCTTCCTACGAGCAGTACTTC. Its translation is CASSRGGGPSPSYEQYF.

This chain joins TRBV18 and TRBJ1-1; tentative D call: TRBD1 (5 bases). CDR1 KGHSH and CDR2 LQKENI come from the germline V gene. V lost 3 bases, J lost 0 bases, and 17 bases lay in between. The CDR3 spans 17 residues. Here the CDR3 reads CASSPLVPGLLNTEAFF. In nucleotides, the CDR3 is TGTGCCAGCTCACCCTTAGTCCCGGGACTCTTGAACACTGAAGCTTTCTTT.

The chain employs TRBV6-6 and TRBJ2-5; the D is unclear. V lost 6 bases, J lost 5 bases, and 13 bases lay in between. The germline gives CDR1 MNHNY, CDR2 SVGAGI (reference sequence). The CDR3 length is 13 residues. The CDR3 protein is CASSPLMAETQYF. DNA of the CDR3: TGTGCCAGCAGCCCACTTATGGCGGAGACCCAGTACTTC.

CDR3 residues: CASSQEEGRGASQWVAFF. The CDR3 nucleotides read TGCGCCAGCAGCCAAGAAGAGGGGAGAGGAGCCTCTCAATGGGTTGCGTTCTTC. This chain uses TRBV4-1 with TRBJ2-1, with D perhaps being TRBD1 or TRBD2 (5 bases each). Looked up from germline, CDR1 is MGHRA and CDR2 is YSYEKL. Between the trimmed V and J ends, which lost 0 bases and 15 bases, there was a span of 30 bases. This CDR3 region has 18 residues.